Below are 28 T cell receptor beta chains sequenced from a single sample in a study of shared clonotypes between healthy human individuals. TCRdb's table, derived via immunoSEQ multiplex PCR, lists solely in-frame clones and lacks some. The profile shows approximately 940,000 clones, roughly 72% of them singletons. What was sequenced was memory CD4+ T cells sorted from blood. Subset here: CD45RA-negative fraction. The origin of the receptors is a man younger than 30 in good health.

This clone appeared a few times. V usage is TRBV5-1 and J usage is TRBJ2-1, with a tentative D call TRBD1 (5 bases). Deletions cut 4 bases from V and 4 bases from J, with 12 bases between. The CDR3 runs 14 residues. Germline V gene data show CDR1 as SGHRS and CDR2 as YFSETQ. For the CDR3, the DNA is TGCGCCAGCAGCGTTGAAGGGGATTACAATGAGCAGTTCTTC. This encodes CASSVEGDYNEQFF.

The chain recombines TRBV18 with TRBJ2-5; 7 bases match TRBD2. The CDR3 extends over 13 amino acids. CDR1 and CDR2 from the germline V gene are KGHSH and LQKENI. V shed 5 bases and J 3 bases; nucleotides not matched to a gene: 3. The CDR3 region has the DNA TGTGCCAGCTCAACTAGCGCCGAAGAGACCCAGTACTTC. Its translation: CASSTSAEETQYF.

This sequence joins TRBV5-1 and TRBJ2-7; D is possibly TRBD1 (6 bases). Germline V gene lookup returns CDR1 SGHRS and CDR2 YFSETQ. Between the trimmed V and J ends, which lost 1 base and 7 bases, there was a span of 6 bases. This CDR3 has 11 amino acids. The DNA for the CDR3 is TGCGCCAGCAGCTTGACAGGGGAGCAGTACTTC. It encodes CASSLTGEQYF. Filled out from reference TRBV5-1 and TRBJ2-7, the complete variable domain reads KAGVTQTPRYLIKTRGQQVTLSCSPISGHRSVSWYQQTPGQGLQFLFEYFSETQRNKGNFPGRFSGRQFSNSRSEMNVSTLELGDSALYLCASSLTGEQYFGPGTRLTVT.

The chain combines TRBV7-9 with TRBJ1-4; 7 nucleotides match TRBD1. This CDR3 spans 12 amino acids. V dropped 6 bases and J dropped 6; count of bases not matched to a gene: 1. Germline loops: CDR1 SEHNR, CDR2 FQNEAQ (reference sequence). For the CDR3, the DNA is TGTGCCAGCAGAGACAGGGATGAAAAACTGTTTTTT. It yields the protein CASRDRDEKLFF.

The chain employs TRBV18 and TRBJ1-6; TRBD1 aligns across 11 bases. CDR1 and CDR2 from the germline V gene are KGHSH and LQKENI. CDR3 size: 14 residues. Losses at the gene ends were 8 bases for V and 10 bases for J; bases not matched to a gene: 7. The DNA of the CDR3 is TGTGCCAGCGCAACCGGGACAGGGGGATCACCCCTCCACTTT. It specifies CASATGTGGSPLHF.

This clone has more than one count but fewer than ten. This rearrangement joins TRBV27 to TRBJ2-3, with 11 bases matching TRBD1. Germline-derived CDR1 and CDR2 are MNHEY and SMNVEV (reference sequence). The CDR3 sequence is 16 residues long. Losses at the gene ends were 6 bases for V and 9 bases for J; bases not matched to a gene: 14. As DNA, the CDR3 is TGTGCCAGCAGCCTCTCCGGGACAGGGGGGACGAAGACGCAGTATTTT. Its translation: CASSLSGTGGTKTQYF.

This clone occurred once. The chain joins TRBV10-1 to TRBJ2-1; a possible D gene is TRBD1 (6 bases). Between the trimmed V and J ends, which lost 4 bases and 1 base, there was a span of 17 bases. Germline V gives CDR1 WNHNN, CDR2 SYGVQD (reference sequence). The CDR3 extends over 17 amino acids. In DNA form, the CDR3 reads TGCGCCAGCAGTGGGGCAGGGGTCTCGTCGTCCTACAATGAGCAGTTCTTC. Its translation is CASSGAGVSSSYNEQFF.

The chain joins TRBV19 to TRBJ1-5; tentatively, D is TRBD1 (6 bases). Trimming shortened V by 2 bases and J by 4 bases, and 9 bases separated the two germline ends. Germline V gives CDR1 LNHDA, CDR2 SQIVND (reference sequence). The CDR3 totals 14 residues. The CDR3 is CASSITGLNQPQHF. In nucleotides, the CDR3 is TGTGCCAGTAGTATAACAGGGTTAAATCAGCCCCAGCATTTT.

About this clone itself: The same CDR3 can be traced to other DNA sequences in this sample. The J gene is TRBJ2-7, the V gene TRBV15, with D hard to call. CDR1 and CDR2 (germline): LNHNV, YYDKDF (reference sequence). The CDR3 length is 13 residues. Trimming pared 0 bases from V and 0 bases from J, leaving 3 bases between. CDR3 nucleotide sequence: TGTGCCACCAGCAGAGACATCTCCTACGAGCAGTACTTC. Amino acid sequence: CATSRDISYEQYF.

The chain uses TRBV5-3 and TRBJ1-3; D remains unclear. Being an ORF, TRBV5-3 has a function that is uncertain. The CDR3 has 16 residues. V lost 2 bases and J lost 4, with 16 bases in between. This CDR3 reads CARSFRARRPGNTIYF. The DNA for the CDR3 is TGTGCCAGAAGCTTTAGGGCCCGGAGACCGGGAAACACCATATATTTT.

The chain carries TRBV13 and TRBJ2-2; 8 nucleotides align to TRBD2. The CDR3 contains 15 residues. The trim removed 1 base at V and 6 bases at J, leaving 4 bases unmatched. Looked up from germline, CDR1 is PRHDT and CDR2 is FYEKMQ (reference sequence). Here the CDR3 reads CASSLVGRAAGELFF. CDR3 coding DNA: TGTGCCAGCAGCTTAGTCGGGAGGGCCGCCGGGGAGCTGTTTTTT.

The V gene is TRBV13, the J gene TRBJ2-7; 8 bases fit TRBD1. The CDR3 sequence is 15 residues long. Germline trimming cut 5 bases from V and 0 bases from J; bases unmatched to any gene: 6. From germline, CDR1 is PRHDT and CDR2 FYEKMQ (reference sequence). The CDR3 spells CASSPRTGFSYEQYF. CDR3 in DNA: TGTGCCAGCAGCCCAAGGACAGGGTTCTCCTACGAGCAGTACTTC.

The J gene is TRBJ2-5, the V gene TRBV6-1; D might be TRBD1 (6 bases). V was pared by 1 base and J by 1 base, with 10 bases between. Per the germline V gene, CDR1 is MNHNS and CDR2 is SASEGT. CDR3 size: 15 residues. The CDR3 DNA is TGTGCCAGCAGTGAAGACAGGGTATCCCAAGAGACCCAGTACTTC. Translated, it gives CASSEDRVSQETQYF.

The CDR3 DNA follows: TGTGCCAGCAGTGGCAACAGGGGTTCCTATAATTCACCCCTCCACTTT. This gives the protein CASSGNRGSYNSPLHF. The genes are TRBV25-1 and TRBJ1-6; 7 bases line up with TRBD1. J was trimmed by 1 base and V by 4 bases; bases with no gene match: 4. The CDR3 has 16 amino acids. Germline CDR1 reads MGHDK; CDR2 reads SYGVNS. Full variable domain (remainder filled in from reference TRBV25-1 and TRBJ1-6): EADIYQTPRYLVIGTGKKITLECSQTMGHDKMYWYQQDPGMELHLIHYSYGVNSTEKGDLSSESTVSRIRTEHFPLTLESARPSHTSQYLCASSGNRGSYNSPLHFGNGTRLTVT.

For this clone: Other DNA sequences in the sample encode the same CDR3. The genes are TRBV6-5 and TRBJ2-5; D is ambiguous. CDR1 and CDR2 from the germline V gene are MNHEY and SVGAGI. There are 13 residues in the CDR3. The V end lost 2 bases, the J end lost 6 bases, and 10 bases lay between the germline ends. The CDR3 DNA sequence: TGTGCCAGCAGTTACACGGTGGGAAAGACCCAGTACTTC. This translates into CASSYTVGKTQYF.

Notes on this clone: The same CDR3 arises from other DNA sequences in this sample as well. The chain is built from TRBV30 and TRBJ1-6; D might be TRBD1 (5 bases). This CDR3 has 14 amino acids. Germline CDR1 and CDR2: GTSNPN and SVGIG (reference sequence). V dropped 0 bases and J dropped 8 bases, with 11 bases sitting between them. This CDR3 reads CAWSVGRGDSPLHF. CDR3 nucleotide sequence: TGTGCCTGGAGTGTCGGACGAGGGGATTCACCCCTCCACTTT.

The chain combines TRBV27 with TRBJ2-1, with TRBD2 identical over 12 bases. Germline trimming cut 5 bases from V and 8 bases from J; bases unmatched to any gene: 10. Germline CDR1 is MNHEY and CDR2 is SMNVEV (reference sequence). This CDR3 region has 16 residues. The CDR3 is CASSIPGLAGRHEQFF. CDR3 in DNA: TGTGCCAGCAGTATCCCTGGACTAGCGGGGCGGCATGAGCAGTTCTTC.

Note on this clone: The sample has other DNA sequences that encode this CDR3 too. The rearrangement uses TRBV5-1 and TRBJ2-3, with D tentatively TRBD1 or TRBD2 (6 bases each). The CDR3 extends over 14 amino acids. Germline CDR1 is SGHRS and CDR2 is YFSETQ. V lost 2 bases and J lost 4, with 11 bases in between. The CDR3 coding sequence is TGCGCCAGCAGCTTAGGGGGGACATCAGATACGCAGTATTTT. Translating gives CASSLGGTSDTQYF.

With regard to this clone: Other nucleotide sequences from this sample produce the same CDR3. The chain carries TRBV6-1 and TRBJ2-7; 7 bases are shared with TRBD1. This CDR3 has 13 residues. Trimming removed 6 bases from V and 1 base from J; junction bases left unmatched: 3. Germline CDR1 and CDR2: MNHNS and SASEGT. CDR3 protein: CASSEQGSYEQYF. DNA of the CDR3: TGTGCCAGCAGCGAACAGGGGTCCTACGAGCAGTACTTC.

This clone has ten or more counts. V usage is TRBV7-2 and J usage is TRBJ2-3; possible D gene TRBD2, 7 bases. CDR1 and CDR2 (germline): SGHTA, FQGNSA. V was pared by 2 bases and J by 2 bases, with 14 bases between. This CDR3 has 16 amino acids. The CDR3 protein is CASSLRGGDSTDTQYF. The CDR3 DNA reads as TGTGCCAGCAGCTTAAGAGGGGGGGATTCCACAGATACGCAGTATTTT.

V usage is TRBV18 and J usage is TRBJ1-6, with D unresolved. The V and J ends lost 2 bases and 9 bases respectively, with 8 bases between them. Germline V gene lookup returns CDR1 KGHSH and CDR2 LQKENI. CDR3 length: 13 amino acids. The CDR3 loop reads CASSPGESSPLHF. In nucleotides, the CDR3 is TGTGCCAGCTCACCAGGGGAGTCTTCACCCCTCCACTTT.

V usage is TRBV9 and J usage is TRBJ2-5; D may match TRBD1 or TRBD2 (5 bases each). The CDR3 runs to 14 residues. Germline lookup yields CDR1 SGDLS and CDR2 YYNGEE. Trimming took off 0 bases at V and 4 bases at J, with 10 bases between the two ends. CDR3 nucleotide sequence: TGTGCCAGCAGCGTAGGAGGGGTTACAGAGACCCAGTACTTC. As protein: CASSVGGVTETQYF.

This chain joins TRBV25-1 and TRBJ2-1, with 8 positions matching TRBD1. CDR3 size: 16 residues. The J segment lost 1 base and the V segment lost 4 bases, leaving 6 bases of the junction unmatched. CDR1 and CDR2 from the germline V gene are MGHDK and SYGVNS. CDR3 coding DNA: TGTGCCAGCAGTGGGACGACAGGGGAATCCTACAATGAGCAGTTCTTC. Translation: CASSGTTGESYNEQFF.

This sequence joins TRBV27 and TRBJ1-5; D gene uncertain. Between the trimmed V and J ends, which lost 2 bases and 5 bases, there was a span of 22 bases. Germline lookup yields CDR1 MNHEY and CDR2 SMNVEV (reference sequence). The CDR3 is 18 amino acids. In nucleotides, the CDR3 is TGTGCCAGCAGTTTACGGCTGTCTCGTTTGGGTAACGATCAGCCCCAGCATTTT. This sequence encodes CASSLRLSRLGNDQPQHF.

To note about this clone: Other DNA variants within this sample encode the same CDR3. The chain combines TRBV6-5 with TRBJ2-7; 11 nucleotides line up with TRBD1. Germline CDR1 MNHEY, CDR2 SVGAGI. The CDR3 has 16 amino acids. The V and J ends lost 0 bases and 0 bases, in that order; junction bases with no gene match: 1. CDR3 sequence: CASSYSGTGGSYEQYF. CDR3 DNA sequence: TGTGCCAGCAGTTACTCAGGGACAGGGGGCTCCTACGAGCAGTACTTC.

This clone was counted a single time. The chain employs TRBV14 and TRBJ1-2; tentatively, D is TRBD1 (6 bases). Trimming removed 1 base from V and 2 bases from J, with 23 bases in between. In germline, CDR1 is SGHDN, CDR2 FVKESK. The CDR3 sequence is 19 residues long. The chain's CDR3 is CASSQGYRFDGTPNYGYTF. The CDR3 bases are TGTGCCAGCAGCCAAGGGTATCGCTTCGACGGGACACCCAACTATGGCTACACCTTC.

The rearrangement uses TRBV4-3 and TRBJ1-1; unclear D gene. This CDR3 has 14 residues. V lost 0 bases and J 5 bases, leaving 10 bases between the germline ends. The germline CDR1 and CDR2 sequences are LGHNA and YSLEER. CDR3 protein: CASSQEGIRTEAFF. The CDR3 DNA is TGCGCCAGCAGCCAAGAGGGGATCAGGACTGAAGCTTTCTTT.

On this clone: Other DNA sequences from this sample encode an identical CDR3 as well. The CDR3 spells CASSLTGPYEQYF. CDR3 coding DNA: TGTGCCAGCAGCTTAACAGGTCCCTACGAGCAGTACTTC. The rearrangement joins TRBV11-2 to TRBJ2-7, with a weak D call TRBD1 (5 bases). Germline CDR1 is SGHAT and CDR2 is FQNNGV. The CDR3 length is 13 residues. Trimming pared 2 bases from V and 2 bases from J, leaving 7 bases between.